Sequencing of this TCR beta chain was carried out in a study of human T cells and chemical hapten exposure (dated by TCRdb to the early 2020s). Notes on the research overall: For sensitization, 2% DPC in acetone was applied to a 2 cm by 2 cm area of upper inner arm skin. Patch testing was performed on the upper back with Finn chambers containing 0.01% DPC, and the patch tests were scored after 6 days according to International Contact Dermatitis Research Group standards. Libraries were pooled for sequencing, and per-sample TCR yields varied mainly because of small differences in library volumes within the pool. Peripheral blood TCR repertoire changes were tracked in vivo in alopecia patients during primary and secondary sensitization to the hapten diphenylcyclopropenone (DPC). The mostly female patient cohort included alopecia areata with under or over 50% scalp involvement, alopecia totalis and alopecia universalis. Blood samples were taken from patients before sensitization (week 0) and at 2, 6 and about 24 weeks after DPC sensitization. Some 29 alopecia patients provided blood for TCR sequencing at one to four time points (pre-sensitization, 2, 6 and 24 weeks). Throughout the study period of approximately 23 weeks, patients also received therapeutic DPC doses to the scalp every week. Points the paper makes about the study in general: Significantly more large CDR3 similarity clusters were formed by expanded TCRs than by pre-sensitization or healthy control sets, consistent with antigen-driven responses. After repeated subsampling, the strength of the expansion versus patch-test correlation and the threshold at which it became significant changed. The number of PT1 expanded TCRs positively correlated with patch test score, significant at thresholds 8, 16 and 32 but not 4. DPC sensitization did not change the number of TCRs with a frequency above 1 in 1000, and there was no evidence of changes in global repertoire structure. All patients had alopecia, a presumed autoimmune disease, so their immune response might differ from that of healthy individuals.

Library preparation employed RACE. The reads were generated on a NextSeq 500. Library preparation attached unique molecular identifiers to individual cDNA molecules for quantitative, reproducible TCR counting. For every blood RNA sample, sequencing covered both the TCR alpha and TCR beta chains. The study's own analysis went as follows. The median number of TCRs per sample was 95,638, ranging from roughly 20,000 to 690,600. V, J and CDR3 annotation of the TCR reads was carried out using the Decombinator software suite. For the PS versus PT1 abundance plots, all samples were subsampled to the same number of TCRs (28,000). TCRs were defined as expanded if absent before sensitization and observed at least eight times at the 2-week time point. TCRdb reprocessed the public reads (quality trimming at Q25 with fastp, clone calling with MiXCR) and kept in-frame beta chains. Each CDR3 protein appears once, grouped with its most common genes and DNA. These V and J calls rely on TCRdb rather than the paper's analysis. The sample table shows about 64,000 distinct CDR3 sequences, and approximately 10% are seen once. Together, the top ten hold 2% to 3% of the sample.

The CDR3 numbers 13 residues from cysteine through phenylalanine. The read is trimmed to its CDR3 DNA, 39 bases read in frame from base 1. Trimmed from V: 7 bases; trimmed from J: 1 base; junction bases lacking a gene match: 4. Based on the germline V gene, the CDR1 and CDR2 sequences are SQVTM and ANQGSEA. In the paper's terms, the time point label means: patch test 3, about 24 weeks after DPC sensitization. Per the publication, the treatment or condition label means: therapeutic diphenylcyclopropenone sensitization with weekly scalp DPC. At each patch-test visit, blood was drawn before the patch test was applied. To be eligible, patients had to be aged 18 to 70, diagnosed with alopecia and judged suitable for DPC therapy, while pregnant patients were excluded. Unfractionated whole blood was collected in Tempus Blood RNA tubes, and total RNA was extracted from that blood. This clonotype came up many times. Its antigen has not been determined. Base qualities were left out, and no much larger clone turns up one base away.

The chain is assembled from TRBV29-1 and TRBJ2-3, and 8 junction bases match TRBD1. This TCR came from a woman aged 25 to 39 with alopecia areata. Some clones in this sample may be carry-over from other donors' samples. This specimen was whole blood, taken in connection with sensitization to the hapten diphenylcyclopropenone (DPC). The nucleotide sequence reads TGCAGCGCCGGGGACAGGCGCACAGATACGCAGTATTTT. It is translated as CSAGDRRTDTQYF.